This TCR beta chain is drawn from a study of T cell responses to AZD1222 COVID-19 vaccine. Findings of the study overall: Among those given AZD1222, only 6 or 7 were seropositive at baseline. CD4 TCRs linked to vaccination spanned spike, dominating at 160-218 and 743-854. Donors skewed white British and female; clonal diversity was possibly underestimated.

TCRdb's copy holds only in-frame clones and misses some; the assay was immunoSEQ multiplex PCR. The repertoire holds 130,000 or so clones, with roughly 93% as singletons. Concerning this clone itself: The antigen remains undetermined. Other DNA sequences from this sample encode an identical CDR3 as well.

This CDR3 is built from 13 residues. The V end lost 5 bases, the J end lost 5 bases, and 10 bases lay between the germline ends. Germline CDR1 LNHDA, CDR2 SQIVND (reference sequence). The genes are TRBV19 and TRBJ1-5, with D possibly TRBD1 on 6 matching bases. This receptor was identified in an adult in good health. Here the sequenced sample was peripheral blood, taken on day 0 of MenACWY control vaccination. The CDR3 coding sequence is TGTGCCAGTAGTTTGAGGGGGGATCAGCCCCAGCATTTT. Protein sequence: CASSLRGDQPQHF.